Detailed here is one TCR beta chain. The entry originates in a study of blood T cells in healthy people across ages. Donors were healthy Caucasian individuals from Russia aged about 6 to 95. Each donor supplied ten milliliters of peripheral blood. For the second PCR, which ran for roughly 7 to 11 cycles, a sample-barcoded 5' primer and a J-beta primer mix were used. MiXCR, applied by TCRdb to the 5' RACE reads, yields one record per CDR3 protein. The table shows hundreds of thousands of distinct CDR3 sequences, with more than 40% occurring only once. Sequenced material: blood. This TCR derives from a woman aged 60-75 years in good health.

In DNA, the CDR3 is TGTGCCAGCAGCGGGGGGTCCGGCAACACTGAAGCTTTCTTT. Translation: CASSGGSGNTEAFF. The chain couples TRBV7-9 to TRBJ1-1; tentative D call: TRBD1 (5 bases). Germline values: CDR1 SEHNR, CDR2 FQNEAQ (reference sequence). The CDR3 extends over 14 amino acids. With 5 bases removed from V and 2 bases from J, the gap between germline ends came to 12 bases.